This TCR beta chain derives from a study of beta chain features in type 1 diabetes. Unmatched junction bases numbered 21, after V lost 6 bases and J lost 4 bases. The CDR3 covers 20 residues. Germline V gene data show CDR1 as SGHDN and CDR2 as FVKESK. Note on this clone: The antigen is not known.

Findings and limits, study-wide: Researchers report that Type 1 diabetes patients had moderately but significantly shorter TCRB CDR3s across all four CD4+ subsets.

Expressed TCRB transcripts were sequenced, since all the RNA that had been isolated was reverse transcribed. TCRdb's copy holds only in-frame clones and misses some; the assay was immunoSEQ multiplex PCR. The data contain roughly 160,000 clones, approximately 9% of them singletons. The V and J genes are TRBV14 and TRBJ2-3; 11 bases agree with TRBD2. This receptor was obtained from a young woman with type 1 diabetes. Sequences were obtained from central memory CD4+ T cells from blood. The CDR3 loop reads CASSPTLPGLAGGAADTQYF. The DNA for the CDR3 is TGTGCCAGCAGTCCAACTTTGCCGGGGCTAGCGGGAGGAGCGGCAGATACGCAGTATTTT.